The next 4 T cell receptor beta chains were all read from a single sample in a study of T-cell reconstitution after alpha-beta-depleted transplantation in children. The library targeted TCRbeta and was prepared with unique molecular identifiers. TCRdb re-analysed the PCR reads in MiXCR, keeping a single row per CDR3 protein. This repertoire shows about 460,000 distinct CDR3 sequences, roughly a tenth found once; its top ten account for approximately 2%. The material was PBMCs, obtained before TCRalphabeta/CD19-depleted stem cell transplant. These receptors came from a child aged 2 to 9 with inherited bone marrow failure, due to receive a stem cell transplant.

In this sample, this clonotype turned up many times. V and J are TRBV20-1 and TRBJ2-5; 8 nucleotides line up with TRBD2. V dropped 3 bases and J dropped 4; count of bases not matched to a gene: 10. This CDR3 spans 15 amino acids. Germline V gene lookup returns CDR1 DFQATT and CDR2 SNEGSKA (reference sequence). The CDR3 reads CSASNTGGSGETQYF. The CDR3 DNA is TGCAGTGCTAGTAATACGGGAGGGTCGGGAGAGACCCAGTACTTC.

The sample holds a few counts of this clonotype. The chain combines TRBV19 with TRBJ2-1; D is tentatively TRBD1 or TRBD2 (5 bases each). V was clipped by 1 base and J by 4 bases, with 14 bases between them. Per the germline V gene, CDR1 is LNHDA and CDR2 is SQIVND (reference sequence). The CDR3 is made up of 16 amino acids. CDR3 nucleotide sequence: TGTGCCAGTAGTATAGCCAGCCGGGGCGCGTACAATGAGCAGTTCTTC. Encoded protein: CASSIASRGAYNEQFF.

This clonotype was seen many times. The gene calls are TRBV27 and TRBJ1-6, with 8 positions matching TRBD1. V gave up 6 bases and J gave up 13 bases; unmatched junction bases: 11. This CDR3 contains 14 residues. Per germline, CDR1 MNHEY and CDR2 SMNVEV (reference sequence). The CDR3 region is CASSPDRGLEPLHF. CDR3 nucleotides: TGTGCCAGCAGCCCCGACAGGGGCTTAGAGCCCCTCCACTTT.

This clonotype came up many times. The chain combines TRBV4-3 with TRBJ2-2; the match to TRBD2 covers 12 bases. With 0 bases clipped from V and 0 bases from J, the junction kept 5 bases outside the gene matches. The CDR3 contains 19 residues. Germline V lookup: CDR1 LGHNA, CDR2 YSLEER. The CDR3 DNA follows: TGCGCCAGCAGCCAAGACCCTAGCGGGAGGGCCACGAACACCGGGGAGCTGTTTTTT. This gives the protein CASSQDPSGRATNTGELFF.